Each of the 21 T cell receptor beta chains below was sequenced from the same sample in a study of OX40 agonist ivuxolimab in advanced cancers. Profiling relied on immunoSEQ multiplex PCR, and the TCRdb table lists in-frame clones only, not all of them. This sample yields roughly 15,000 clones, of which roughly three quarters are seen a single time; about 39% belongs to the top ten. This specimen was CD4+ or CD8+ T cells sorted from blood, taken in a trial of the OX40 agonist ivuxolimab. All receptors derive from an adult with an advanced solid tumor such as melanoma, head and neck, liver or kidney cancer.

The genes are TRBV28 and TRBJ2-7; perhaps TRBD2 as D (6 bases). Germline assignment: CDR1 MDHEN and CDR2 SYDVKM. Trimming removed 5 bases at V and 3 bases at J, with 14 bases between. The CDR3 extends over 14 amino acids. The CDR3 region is CASSRRGGYYEQYF. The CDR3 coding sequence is TGTGCCAGCAGTAGACGAGGAGGGTACTACGAGCAGTACTTC.

This CDR3 is CATSVTGGQGWDIQYF. CDR3 nucleotides: TGTGCCACCAGCGTCACCGGGGGTCAGGGGTGGGACATTCAGTACTTC. The V and J genes are TRBV15 and TRBJ2-4; the D call may be TRBD1 or TRBD2 (6 bases each). Germline V CDR1 and CDR2: LNHNV, YYDKDF (reference sequence). V was cut by 5 bases and J by 8 bases, with 22 bases left in between. This CDR3 is 16 amino acids long.

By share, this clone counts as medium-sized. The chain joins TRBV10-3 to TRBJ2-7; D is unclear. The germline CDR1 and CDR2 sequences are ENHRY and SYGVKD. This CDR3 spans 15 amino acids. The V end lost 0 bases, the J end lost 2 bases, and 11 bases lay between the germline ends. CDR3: CAISESTPTTYEQYF. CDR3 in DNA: TGTGCCATCAGTGAGTCAACCCCCACTACCTACGAGCAGTACTTC.

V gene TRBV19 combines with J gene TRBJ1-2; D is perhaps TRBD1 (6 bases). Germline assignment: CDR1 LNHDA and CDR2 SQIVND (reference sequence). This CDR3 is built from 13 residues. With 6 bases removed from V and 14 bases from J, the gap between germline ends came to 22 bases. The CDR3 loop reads CASSLQGEGIKTF. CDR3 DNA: TGTGCCAGTAGCCTACAGGGAGAGGGTATAAAAACCTTC.

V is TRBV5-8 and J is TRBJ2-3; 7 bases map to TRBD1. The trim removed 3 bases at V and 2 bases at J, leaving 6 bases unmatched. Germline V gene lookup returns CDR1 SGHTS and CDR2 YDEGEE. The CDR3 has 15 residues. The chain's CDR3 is CASSSGTANTDTQYF. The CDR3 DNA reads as TGTGCCAGCAGCTCTGGGACAGCCAACACAGATACGCAGTATTTT.

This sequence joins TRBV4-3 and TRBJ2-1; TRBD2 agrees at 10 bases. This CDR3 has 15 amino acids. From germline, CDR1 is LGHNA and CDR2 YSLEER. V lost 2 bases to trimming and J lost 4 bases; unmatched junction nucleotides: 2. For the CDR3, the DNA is TGCGCCAGCAGCCAAACTAGCGGGGATTACAATGAGCAGTTCTTC. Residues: CASSQTSGDYNEQFF.

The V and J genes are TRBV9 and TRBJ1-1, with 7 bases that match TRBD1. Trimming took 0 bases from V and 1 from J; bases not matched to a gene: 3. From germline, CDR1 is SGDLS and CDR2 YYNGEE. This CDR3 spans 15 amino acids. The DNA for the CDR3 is TGTGCCAGCAGCGTAGTGGACAGGCCGAACACTGAAGCTTTCTTT. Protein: CASSVVDRPNTEAFF.

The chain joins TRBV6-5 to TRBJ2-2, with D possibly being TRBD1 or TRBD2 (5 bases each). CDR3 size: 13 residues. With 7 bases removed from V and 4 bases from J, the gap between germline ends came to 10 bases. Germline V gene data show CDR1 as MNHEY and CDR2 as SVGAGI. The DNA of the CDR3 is TGTGCCAGCACCAGGGAGAGCACCGGGGAGCTGTTTTTT. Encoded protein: CASTRESTGELFF.

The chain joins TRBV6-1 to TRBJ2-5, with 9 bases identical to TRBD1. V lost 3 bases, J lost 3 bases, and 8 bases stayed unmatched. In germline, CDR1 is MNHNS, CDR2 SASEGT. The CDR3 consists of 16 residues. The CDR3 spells CASSDWTGDAEETQYF. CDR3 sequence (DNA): TGTGCCAGCAGTGACTGGACAGGGGACGCCGAAGAGACCCAGTACTTC.

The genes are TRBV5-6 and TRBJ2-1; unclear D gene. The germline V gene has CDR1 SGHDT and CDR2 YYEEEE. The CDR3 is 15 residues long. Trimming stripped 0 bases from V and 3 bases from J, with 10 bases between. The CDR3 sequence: CASSLALSIYNEQFF. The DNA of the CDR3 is TGTGCCAGCAGCTTGGCCTTGAGTATCTACAATGAGCAGTTCTTC.

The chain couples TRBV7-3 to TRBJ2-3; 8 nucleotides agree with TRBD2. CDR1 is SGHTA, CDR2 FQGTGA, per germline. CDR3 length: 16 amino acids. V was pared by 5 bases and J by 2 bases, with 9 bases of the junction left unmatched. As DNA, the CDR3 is TGTGCCAGCAGCCCTCAAGCGGGAGACCCCACAGATACGCAGTATTTT. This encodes CASSPQAGDPTDTQYF.

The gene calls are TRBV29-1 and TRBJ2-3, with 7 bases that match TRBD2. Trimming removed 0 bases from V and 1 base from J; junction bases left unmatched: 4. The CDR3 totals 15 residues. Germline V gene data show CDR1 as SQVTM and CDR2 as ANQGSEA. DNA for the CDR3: TGCAGCGTTGAAGAAAGCGGGGTCGGCACAGATACGCAGTATTTT. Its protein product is CSVEESGVGTDTQYF.

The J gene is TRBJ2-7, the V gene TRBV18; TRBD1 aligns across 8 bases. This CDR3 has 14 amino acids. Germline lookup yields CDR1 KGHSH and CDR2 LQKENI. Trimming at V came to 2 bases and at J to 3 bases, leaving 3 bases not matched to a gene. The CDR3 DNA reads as TGTGCCAGCTCACCATTCGGACAGGGCTACGAGCAGTACTTC. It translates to CASSPFGQGYEQYF.

In DNA form, the CDR3 reads TGTGCCAGCAGCTTAGCGCTCGATGGGGCGAAGACCCAGTACTTC. The encoded protein is CASSLALDGAKTQYF. The chain carries TRBV7-8 and TRBJ2-5, with D possibly being TRBD1 (5 bases). The CDR3 has 15 residues. Deletions cut 0 bases from V and 6 bases from J, with 14 bases between. In germline, CDR1 is SGHVS, CDR2 FQNEAQ.

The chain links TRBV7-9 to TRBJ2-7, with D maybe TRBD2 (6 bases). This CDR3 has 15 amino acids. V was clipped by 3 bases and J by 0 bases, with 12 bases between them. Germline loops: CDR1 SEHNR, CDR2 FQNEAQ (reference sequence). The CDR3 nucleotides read TGTGCCAGCAGCTTTGTTATGGGGGGCTCCTACGAGCAGTACTTC. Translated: CASSFVMGGSYEQYF.

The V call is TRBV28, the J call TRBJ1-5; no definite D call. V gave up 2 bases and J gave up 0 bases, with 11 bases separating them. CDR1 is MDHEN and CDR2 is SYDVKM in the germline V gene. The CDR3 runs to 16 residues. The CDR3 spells CASSLLKSYSNQPQHF. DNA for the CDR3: TGTGCCAGCAGTTTACTCAAGAGCTATAGCAATCAGCCCCAGCATTTT.

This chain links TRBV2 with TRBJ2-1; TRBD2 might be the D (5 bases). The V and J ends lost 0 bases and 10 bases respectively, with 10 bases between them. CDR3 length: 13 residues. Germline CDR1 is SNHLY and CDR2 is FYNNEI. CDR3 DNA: TGTGCCAGCAGTGAAGCGGAGGACGACGAGCAGTTCTTC. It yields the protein CASSEAEDDEQFF.

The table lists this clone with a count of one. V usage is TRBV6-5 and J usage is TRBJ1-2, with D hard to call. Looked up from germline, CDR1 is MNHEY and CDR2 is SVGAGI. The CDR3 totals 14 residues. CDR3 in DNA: TGTGCTCTTAGGGCCACAAGGGTCGCCTATGGCTACACCTTC. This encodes CALRATRVAYGYTF.

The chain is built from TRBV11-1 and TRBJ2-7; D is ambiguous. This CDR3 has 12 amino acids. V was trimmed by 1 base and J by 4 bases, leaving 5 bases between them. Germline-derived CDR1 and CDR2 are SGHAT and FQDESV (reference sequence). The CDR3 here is CASSLVGYEQYF. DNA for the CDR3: TGTGCCAGCAGCTTAGTCGGGTACGAGCAGTACTTC.

In nucleotides, the CDR3 is TGCAGCGTTGAGGGCAGGGATTACGAGCAGTACTTC. It specifies CSVEGRDYEQYF. This rearrangement joins TRBV29-1 to TRBJ2-7; D is possibly TRBD1 (5 bases). Per the germline V gene, CDR1 is SQVTM and CDR2 is ANQGSEA. With 3 bases removed from V and 4 bases from J, the gap between germline ends came to 10 bases. The CDR3 has 12 residues.

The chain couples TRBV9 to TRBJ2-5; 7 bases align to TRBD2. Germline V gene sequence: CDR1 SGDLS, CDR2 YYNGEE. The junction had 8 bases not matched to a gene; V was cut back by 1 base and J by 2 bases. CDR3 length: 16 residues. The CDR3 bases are TGTGCCAGCAGCGTACTGGCTCGGGGGGTACAAGAGACCCAGTACTTC. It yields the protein CASSVLARGVQETQYF.